This T cell receptor (beta chain) was identified during a study of T cell changes during pregnancy in multiple sclerosis. The V gene's germline CDR1 is WNHNN and CDR2 SYGVQD (reference sequence). V was pared by 4 bases and J by 5 bases, with 14 bases between. CDR3 size: 14 residues. The table came from immunoSEQ multiplex PCR; TCRdb's copy has only in-frame clones and leaves some out. The table records 85,000 to 130,000 clones, 75% to 95% of them present only once. The origin of this receptor is a female donor with multiple sclerosis, enrolled in a pregnancy study. V usage is TRBV10-1 and J usage is TRBJ1-2; the D gene is possibly TRBD1 (5 bases). This material consisted of peripheral blood, taken before pregnancy. CDR3 nucleotide sequence: TGCGCCAGCAGTGGTACGGCCCGGGGGTATGGCTACACCTTC. Residues: CASSGTARGYGYTF.